This T cell receptor beta chain was captured by sequencing in a study of blood T cell repertoires in COVID-19. Study-wide background: Collection of acute and convalescent COVID-19 samples took place in the United States, Italy and Spain.

Authors' processing steps: Amplifying reference gene primers gave estimates of nucleated cell counts. Libraries were prepared by immunoSEQ multiplex PCR; TCRdb keeps only in-frame clonotypes and omits some of them. V and J calls and clone size are given by that table; D and trimming were obtained from the DNA. The repertoire holds around 140,000 clones, roughly 90% seen once, with less than 2% in the top ten. Sequencing input: peripheral blood. The source is a man in his sixties or seventies with acute or convalescent COVID-19.

Here the CDR3 reads CATSRDAVNTEAFF. The CDR3 bases are TGTGCCACCAGCAGAGACGCGGTGAACACTGAAGCTTTCTTT. The V and J genes are TRBV15 and TRBJ1-1; D is unresolved. CDR1 is LNHNV, CDR2 YYDKDF, per germline (reference sequence). V gave up 0 bases and J gave up 0 bases, with 5 bases separating them. This CDR3 spans 14 amino acids.